Presented here are 4 T cell receptor beta chains from one specimen sequenced in a study of graft-versus-host responses after intestinal transplantation. Processed graft tissue released its intraepithelial and lamina propria lymphocytes. Profiling relied on immunoSEQ multiplex PCR, and the TCRdb table lists in-frame clones only, not all of them. The table lists tens of thousands of clones, about nine tenths of them singletons. Sequencing used ileum tissue, obtained approximately 56 weeks after transplant. The receptor set was obtained from a human patient who received an intestinal transplant, so some T cells may come from the graft donor.

This clone occurred once. The chain links TRBV6-5 to TRBJ2-5; TRBD2 might be the D (5 bases). The DNA matches TRBJ2-7 better at its end, which makes the J call doubtful. Germline-derived CDR1 and CDR2 are MNHEY and SVGAGI. The CDR3 length is 13 residues. The chain's CDR3 is CASSRPGKAEQYF. The CDR3 DNA is TGTGCCAGCAGTAGACCCGGGAAAGCCGAGCAGTACTTC.

J is TRBJ1-1 and V is TRBV25-1; no definite D call. V dropped 6 bases and J dropped 3 bases, with 14 bases sitting between them. CDR3 length: 14 residues. Germline V gives CDR1 MGHDK, CDR2 SYGVNS. This chain's CDR3 is CASSPTTGHTEAFF. CDR3 nucleotides: TGTGCCAGCAGCCCTACGACGGGTCACACTGAAGCTTTCTTT.

V and J are TRBV11-2 and TRBJ1-1, with no clear D. The CDR3 extends over 13 amino acids. Trimming pared 3 bases from V and 3 bases from J, leaving 8 bases between. Germline V CDR1 and CDR2: SGHAT, FQNNGV. The chain's CDR3 is CASSLRADTEAFF. In DNA form, the CDR3 reads TGTGCCAGCAGCTTGAGAGCGGACACTGAAGCTTTCTTT. Based on the CDR3 plus reference TRBV11-2 and TRBJ1-1, the full variable domain is EAGVAQSPRYKIIEKRQSVAFWCNPISGHATLYWYQQILGQGPKLLIQFQNNGVVDDSQLPKDRFSAERLKGVDSTLKIQPAKLEDSAVYLCASSLRADTEAFFGQGTRLTVV.

V and J are TRBV28 and TRBJ1-4; possibly TRBD1 for D (6 bases). The V gene lost 3 bases and the J gene lost 5 bases, with 13 bases spanning the gap. The CDR3 has 15 amino acids. From germline, CDR1 is MDHEN and CDR2 SYDVKM. The CDR3 DNA is TGTGCCAGCAGTTTGCGGACAGCGCTAAATGAAAAACTGTTTTTT. Protein product: CASSLRTALNEKLFF.